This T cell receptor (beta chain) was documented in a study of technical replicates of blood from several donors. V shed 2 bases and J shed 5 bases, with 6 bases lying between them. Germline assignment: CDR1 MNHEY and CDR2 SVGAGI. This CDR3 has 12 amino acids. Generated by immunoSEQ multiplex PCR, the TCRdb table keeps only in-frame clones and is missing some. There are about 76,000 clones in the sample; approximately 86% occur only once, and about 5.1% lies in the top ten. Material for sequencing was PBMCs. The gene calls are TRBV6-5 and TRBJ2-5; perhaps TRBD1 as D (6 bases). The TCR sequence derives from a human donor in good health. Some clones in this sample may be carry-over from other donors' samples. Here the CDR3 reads CASSYQGETQYF. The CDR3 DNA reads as TGTGCCAGCAGTTACCAGGGGGAGACCCAGTACTTC.